Listed below are T cell receptor beta chains from one sample, sequenced in a study of blood T cell repertoires in COVID-19. Libraries were prepared by immunoSEQ multiplex PCR; TCRdb keeps only in-frame clonotypes and omits some of them. Found here are 200,000 to 250,000 clones, 81% of them singletons; the top ten hold roughly 8%. Sequencing was performed on peripheral blood. The receptors come from a woman aged 80 or over with COVID-19, enrolled during active disease. CDR3s include the opening cysteine and the closing phenylalanine or tryptophan. The D gene is left open where the match is weak. Not every row has a clone size; where given, it reads once, few, many or a size class.

D gene	J gene	V gene	clone size	CDR3 protein	CDR3 DNA
.	TRBJ2-7	TRBV7-2	.	CASSLPPRAENF	TGTGCCAGCAGCCTCCCACCGCGGGCCGAAAACTTC
.	TRBJ2-1	TRBV5-6	.	CASSLPVGLYNEQFF	TGTGCCAGCAGCTTGCCGGTGGGCCTCTACAATGAGCAGTTCTTC
TRBD1	TRBJ1-2	TRBV3-1/TRBV3-2	.	CASRNQGAGGYTF	TGTGCCAGCAGGAATCAGGGGGCGGGTGGCTACACCTTC
TRBD1	TRBJ1-2	TRBV5-6	.	CASSAGQGRYGYTF	TGTGCCAGCAGCGCCGGACAGGGTAGATATGGCTACACCTTC
TRBD2	TRBJ2-5	TRBV2	.	CASSGGTSGTTQYF	TGTGCCAGCAGCGGAGGGACTAGCGGGACGACCCAGTACTTC
.	TRBJ1-2	TRBV30	.	CAWKGDTDYGYTF	TGTGCCTGGAAGGGGGACACGGACTATGGCTACACCTTC
.	TRBJ2-3	TRBV6-5	once	CASSSYADTQYF	TGTGCCAGCAGTTCTTATGCAGATACGCAGTATTTT
.	TRBJ2-3	TRBV9	.	CASSVAGGGTDTQYF	TGTGCCAGCAGCGTGGCGGGCGGGGGCACAGATACGCAGTATTTT
.	TRBJ1-5	TRBV2	.	CASSENRVSNQPQHF	TGTGCCAGCAGTGAAAACAGGGTAAGCAATCAGCCCCAGCATTTT
.	TRBJ2-7	TRBV5-8	once	CASSQGHSYEQYF	TGTGCCAGCAGCCAGGGACACTCCTACGAGCAGTACTTC
.	TRBJ1-3	TRBV18	once	CASSQGADGNTIYF	TGTGCCAGCTCACAAGGGGCGGATGGAAACACCATATATTTT
TRBD1	TRBJ2-2	TRBV28	once	CASRLGGANTGELFF	TGTGCCAGCAGGCTAGGGGGCGCGAACACCGGGGAGCTGTTTTTT
.	TRBJ2-7	TRBV28	.	CASSFPGVSYEQYF	TGTGCCAGCAGTTTCCCAGGGGTCTCCTACGAGCAGTACTTC
.	TRBJ2-5	TRBV19	.	CASSPSVGGETQYF	TGTGCCAGTAGTCCCTCGGTCGGAGGAGAGACCCAGTACTTC
TRBD1	TRBJ1-1	TRBV4-3	.	CASSQVRWDSGPHKAFF	TGCGCCAGCAGCCAAGTTCGATGGGACAGTGGACCGCATAAAGCTTTCTTT
TRBD2	TRBJ2-3	TRBV7-6	once	CASSSTPSSGSLDTQYF	TGTGCCAGCAGCTCGACCCCTTCTAGCGGGAGTTTAGATACGCAGTATTTT
.	TRBJ2-3	TRBV27	.	CASSGSDSTDTQYF	TGTGCCAGCAGTGGATCGGACTCCACAGATACGCAGTATTTT
.	TRBJ1-2	TRBV27	once	CASSFHPDRSPLYGYTF	TGTGCCAGCTCCTTTCATCCCGACAGGAGTCCGCTCTATGGCTACACCTTC
TRBD2	TRBJ2-3	TRBV24-1	.	CATSELAGGRSHRDTQYF	TGTGCCACCAGTGAGCTAGCGGGAGGGCGAAGCCATCGGGATACGCAGTATTTT
.	TRBJ2-7	TRBV28	few	CATRDRNYYEQYF	TGTGCCACTAGAGACAGAAATTACTACGAGCAGTACTTC
.	TRBJ2-7	TRBV19	few	CASSPIGSYEQYF	TGTGCCAGTAGCCCGATCGGTTCCTACGAGCAGTACTTC
TRBD1	TRBJ2-7	TRBV15	.	CAISEGTGAYEQYF	TGTGCCATCAGCGAAGGGACAGGGGCCTACGAGCAGTACTTC
.	TRBJ2-3	TRBV12-3/TRBV12-4	.	CASDAGTDTQYF	TGTGCCAGCGACGCGGGCACAGATACGCAGTATTTT
TRBD2	TRBJ2-3	TRBV9	.	CASSAREGETSGDTQYF	TGTGCCAGCAGCGCTCGTGAGGGGGAGACTAGCGGGGATACGCAGTATTTT
TRBD2	TRBJ2-1	TRBV5-1	.	CASSRDYYNEQFF	TGCGCCAGCAGCCGGGACTACTACAATGAGCAGTTCTTC
TRBD1	TRBJ1-1	TRBV7-8	once	CASSRQGAMNTEAFF	TGTGCCAGCAGCCGACAGGGGGCTATGAACACTGAAGCTTTCTTT
.	TRBJ2-7	TRBV7-2	.	CASSLMGQGGYEQYF	TGTGCCAGCAGCTTAATGGGGCAGGGAGGCTACGAGCAGTACTTC
.	TRBJ2-7	TRBV30	.	CAGAGALYEQYF	TGTGCCGGGGCAGGGGCCCTCTACGAGCAGTACTTC
.	TRBJ1-2	TRBV5-1	once	CASSFDSYGYTF	TGCGCCAGCAGCTTTGACAGCTATGGCTACACCTTC
.	TRBJ2-5	TRBV11-2	.	CASRSGETQYF	TGTGCCAGCAGGTCGGGAGAGACCCAGTACTTC
TRBD1	TRBJ1-2	TRBV29-1	few	CSVEGQGAYGYTF	TGCAGCGTTGAAGGACAGGGGGCCTATGGCTACACCTTC
TRBD2	TRBJ2-7	TRBV28	.	CASSAPTSGSYEQYF	TGTGCCAGCAGCGCTCCGACTAGCGGGAGCTACGAGCAGTACTTC
.	TRBJ1-1	TRBV10-2	.	CASSGPYTEAFF	TGCGCCAGCAGTGGGCCATACACTGAAGCTTTCTTT
TRBD1	TRBJ1-5	TRBV18	.	CASSPGQGAGQPQHF	TGTGCCAGCTCACCTGGGCAGGGGGCAGGTCAGCCCCAGCATTTT
.	TRBJ2-7	TRBV6-2/TRBV6-3	.	CASSQNNRDYEQYF	TGTGCCAGCAGCCAGAACAACAGGGATTACGAGCAGTACTTC
.	TRBJ2-2	TRBV10-2	.	CASSELGGANTGELFF	TGCGCCAGCAGTGAATTGGGGGGGGCTAACACCGGGGAGCTGTTTTTT
.	TRBJ1-2	TRBV7-9	once	CASSMLGADSSGRYTF	TGTGCCAGCAGCATGCTGGGGGCGGATTCTTCAGGCCGCTACACCTTC
.	TRBJ1-5	TRBV29-1	.	CSVGSGNQPQHF	TGCAGCGTTGGGTCAGGCAATCAGCCCCAGCATTTT
.	TRBJ1-6	TRBV7-6	.	CASSSAGSSPLHF	TGTGCCAGCAGCTCCGCGGGATCTTCACCCCTCCACTTT
.	TRBJ1-1	TRBV6-5	few	CASGFLGVNTEAFF	TGTGCCAGTGGTTTTTTGGGAGTGAACACTGAAGCTTTCTTT
.	TRBJ1-2	TRBV6-5	.	CASRPLGGFDGYTF	TGTGCCAGCAGGCCCCTGGGAGGGTTCGACGGCTACACCTTC
.	TRBJ1-3	TRBV29-1	.	CSVDSGGNTIYF	TGCAGCGTCGATTCAGGGGGAAACACCATATATTTT
TRBD1	TRBJ1-2	TRBV6-2/TRBV6-3	once	CASSRDSPYGYTF	TGTGCCAGCAGTCGGGACAGCCCCTATGGCTACACCTTC
.	TRBJ2-4	TRBV2	.	CASGGAGAKNIQYF	TGTGCCAGCGGGGGGGCCGGGGCCAAAAACATTCAGTACTTC
TRBD2	TRBJ2-1	TRBV18	once	CASSQSGSFYNEQFF	TGTGCCAGCTCACAAAGCGGGAGTTTCTACAATGAGCAGTTCTTC
TRBD2	TRBJ2-1	TRBV7-6	.	CASSFSPASGHNEQFF	TGTGCCAGCAGCTTCTCTCCGGCTAGCGGACACAATGAGCAGTTCTTC
TRBD1	TRBJ1-5	TRBV19	.	CASSPGTGGPDQPQHF	TGTGCCAGTAGTCCCGGGACAGGGGGCCCGGATCAGCCCCAGCATTTT
.	TRBJ2-3	TRBV19	.	CASSPQGPGTDTQYF	TGTGCCAGTAGTCCACAGGGCCCTGGCACAGATACGCAGTATTTT
.	TRBJ1-2	TRBV9	.	CASSVGGETGYTF	TGTGCCAGCAGCGTAGGGGGGGAGACTGGCTACACCTTC
.	TRBJ1-1	TRBV5-1	.	CASSRQMNTEAFF	TGCGCCAGCAGCAGACAGATGAACACTGAAGCTTTCTTT
TRBD1	TRBJ1-4	TRBV19	.	CASTGQGNEKLFF	TGTGCCAGTACGGGACAGGGCAATGAAAAACTGTTTTTT